This passage covers 20 T cell receptor beta chains from one sample sequenced in a study of cytotoxic CD8 clonotypes in ibrutinib-treated CLL. Generated by immunoSEQ multiplex PCR, the TCRdb table keeps only in-frame clones and is missing some. The profile shows some 150,000 clones, approximately 80% of them singletons. This specimen was PBMCs, taken after 24 months of ibrutinib treatment. These receptor sequences come from a human donor with chronic lymphocytic leukemia.

CDR3 amino acids: CASSGRADPYEQYF. The CDR3 coding sequence is TGTGCCAGCAGTGGGCGAGCGGACCCCTACGAGCAGTACTTC. This chain uses TRBV27 with TRBJ2-7; perhaps TRBD2 as D (5 bases). The CDR3 consists of 14 residues. V gave up 5 bases and J gave up 2 bases, with 13 bases separating them. Germline CDR1 reads MNHEY; CDR2 reads SMNVEV (reference sequence).

The chain links TRBV2 to TRBJ1-6, with 9 bases matching TRBD1. V lost 5 bases to trimming and J lost 5 bases; unmatched junction nucleotides: 4. This CDR3 is built from 15 residues. CDR1 and CDR2 from the germline V gene are SNHLY and FYNNEI. CDR3 sequence: CASSQQGANNSPLHF. The CDR3, as DNA: TGTGCCAGCAGTCAACAGGGGGCCAATAATTCACCCCTCCACTTT.

This clone was seen more than once but under ten times. The V and J genes are TRBV28 and TRBJ1-5; D call uncertain. Per germline, CDR1 MDHEN and CDR2 SYDVKM. The V end was cut by 5 bases, the J end by 14 bases, with 19 bases between. CDR3 length equals 13 residues. CDR3 coding DNA: TGTGCCAGCAGTCCCCACCGATCCACACCTAAGCATTTT. This encodes CASSPHRSTPKHF.

The J gene is TRBJ1-6, the V gene TRBV4-2; D is uncertain. Trimming took off 4 bases at V and 9 bases at J, with 19 bases between the two ends. Germline values: CDR1 LGHNA, CDR2 YNFKEQ. The CDR3 is 16 residues long. The CDR3 sequence is CASSPTGLGSGSPLHF. The CDR3 bases are TGTGCCAGCAGCCCAACGGGTTTGGGGTCTGGTTCACCCCTCCACTTT.

The chain links TRBV10-2 to TRBJ2-3; TRBD1 or TRBD2 may be the D gene (7 bases each). V was trimmed by 10 bases and J by 8 bases, leaving 13 bases between them. The CDR3 loop spans 11 amino acids. In germline, CDR1 is WSHSY, CDR2 SAAADI. For the CDR3, the DNA is TGCGCCACCGCAGGGGGGGCTACGCAGTATTTT. Translation gives CATAGGATQYF.

This clone came up once. The CDR3 spells CASSLEWGGEKLFF. DNA of the CDR3: TGCGCCAGCAGCTTGGAATGGGGCGGGGAAAAACTGTTTTTT. The V gene is TRBV5-1, the J gene TRBJ1-4; D might be TRBD1 (5 bases). The germline V gene encodes CDR1 SGHRS and CDR2 YFSETQ. The V end was cut by 0 bases, the J end by 8 bases, with 11 bases between. The CDR3 covers 14 residues.

V usage is TRBV6-5 and J usage is TRBJ2-6; D not certain. Germline-derived CDR1 and CDR2 are MNHEY and SVGAGI. Trimming pared 0 bases from V and 1 base from J, leaving 4 bases between. The CDR3 is 15 residues long. In DNA, the CDR3 is TGTGCCAGCAGTTACTCGGGGTCTGGGGCCAACGTCCTGACTTTC. It encodes CASSYSGSGANVLTF.

The V gene is TRBV7-3, the J gene TRBJ2-7; 10 nucleotides line up with TRBD2. The trim removed 5 bases at V and 1 base at J, leaving 5 bases unmatched. Per the germline V gene, CDR1 is SGHTA and CDR2 is FQGTGA. The CDR3 has 15 residues. CDR3: CASSPSGSGSYEQYF. CDR3 coding DNA: TGTGCCAGCAGCCCTAGCGGGAGTGGTTCCTACGAGCAGTACTTC.

The chain is built from TRBV27 and TRBJ2-5; D unresolved. Between the trimmed V and J ends, which lost 5 bases and 0 bases, there was a span of 10 bases. The CDR3 runs 14 residues. The germline V gene encodes CDR1 MNHEY and CDR2 SMNVEV (reference sequence). Here the CDR3 reads CASSPRTHQETQYF. CDR3 coding DNA: TGTGCCAGCAGTCCACGGACCCACCAAGAGACCCAGTACTTC.

This clone was recorded once. The CDR3 loop reads CAISEQNTEAFF. The CDR3 nucleotides are TGTGCCATCAGTGAACAGAACACTGAAGCTTTCTTT. The V gene is TRBV10-3, the J gene TRBJ1-1; no definite D call. The CDR3 consists of 12 residues. In germline, CDR1 is ENHRY, CDR2 SYGVKD. Trimming left V 3 bases short and J 1 base short, with 3 bases between.

The chain recombines TRBV18 with TRBJ2-7; the D is unclear. Deletions cut 1 base from V and 6 bases from J, with 16 bases between. Germline-derived CDR1 and CDR2 are KGHSH and LQKENI. This CDR3 spans 15 amino acids. The DNA for the CDR3 is TGTGCCAGCTCACCACGGGGATTCGACCCCGGCGAGCAGTACTTC. Protein: CASSPRGFDPGEQYF. Combining the CDR3 with reference TRBV18 and TRBJ2-7 gives the whole variable domain NAGVMQNPRHLVRRRGQEARLRCSPMKGHSHVYWYRQLPEEGLKFMVYLQKENIIDESGMPKERFSAEFPKEGPSILRIQQVVRGDSAAYFCASSPRGFDPGEQYFGPGTRLTVT.

The chain recombines TRBV7-8 with TRBJ2-2; 8 positions match TRBD2. The CDR3 is 17 amino acids. Looked up from germline, CDR1 is SGHVS and CDR2 is FQNEAQ. The V gene end was trimmed by 1 base and the J gene end by 4 bases; junction bases not matched to a gene: 8. CDR3 sequence: CASSLGGLVRGTGELFF. The CDR3 DNA is TGTGCCAGCAGCTTAGGGGGACTAGTGAGAGGCACCGGGGAGCTGTTTTTT.

This clone was observed a few times. The chain combines TRBV19 with TRBJ2-3, with D perhaps TRBD1 or TRBD2 (5 bases each). The ends were cut back, 2 bases at V and 5 bases at J, with 11 bases in the middle. This CDR3 has 14 residues. CDR1 is LNHDA and CDR2 is SQIVND in the germline V gene (reference sequence). The CDR3, as DNA: TGTGCCAGTAGTATACAAGGGGCGGGAGATACGCAGTATTTT. Protein sequence: CASSIQGAGDTQYF.

The chain carries TRBV6-5 and TRBJ2-7, with 10 bases identical to TRBD1. The CDR3 consists of 16 residues. Germline V lookup: CDR1 MNHEY, CDR2 SVGAGI. With 2 bases clipped from V and 6 bases from J, the junction kept 10 bases outside the gene matches. The CDR3 is CASSYTAPGQGVEQYF. The CDR3 nucleotides are TGTGCCAGCAGTTACACAGCCCCCGGACAGGGGGTCGAGCAGTACTTC.

Concerning this clone itself: Additional DNA sequences in this sample encode the identical CDR3. The chain uses TRBV27 and TRBJ2-7, with 9 nucleotides matching TRBD1. This CDR3 comprises 14 residues. CDR1 is MNHEY and CDR2 is SMNVEV in the germline V gene (reference sequence). V was clipped by 3 bases and J by 4 bases; unmatched bases: 4. The CDR3, as DNA: TGTGCCAGCAGTTTTGGTGACAGGGGGTACGAGCAGTACTTC. It is translated as CASSFGDRGYEQYF.

This sequence joins TRBV27 and TRBJ2-7, with 10 nucleotides matching TRBD1. V lost 5 bases, J lost 2 bases, and 6 bases stayed unmatched. The CDR3 is made up of 15 amino acids. Germline V gene data show CDR1 as MNHEY and CDR2 as SMNVEV (reference sequence). The CDR3 sequence is CASSPRTGGTYEQYF. For the CDR3, the DNA is TGTGCCAGCAGTCCACGGACAGGGGGGACCTACGAGCAGTACTTC.

V is TRBV7-9 and J is TRBJ1-3, with a possible D match to TRBD1 (5 bases). CDR1 and CDR2 from the germline V gene are SEHNR and FQNEAQ (reference sequence). The CDR3 extends over 17 amino acids. V was clipped by 4 bases and J by 2 bases, with 18 bases between them. The CDR3: CASSSPPGPAAGNTIYF. The CDR3 region has the DNA TGTGCCAGCAGCTCCCCACCGGGACCTGCCGCTGGAAACACCATATATTTT.

DNA for the CDR3: TGTGCCAGCAGCCAAGTCGGCAGCATTGATGGCTACACCTTC. Translating it yields CASSQVGSIDGYTF. The chain combines TRBV4-2 with TRBJ1-2; unclear D gene. Germline V lookup: CDR1 LGHNA, CDR2 YNFKEQ. The germline V and J ends were trimmed by 1 base and 6 bases, with 12 bases remaining between them. This CDR3 is 14 amino acids long.

DNA for the CDR3: TGTGCCAGCAGTCAGCCCGGGGGTGGCAATCAGCCCCAGCATTTT. Translation: CASSQPGGGNQPQHF. The chain links TRBV28 to TRBJ1-5; TRBD1 is a possible D gene (5 bases). Deletions cut 5 bases from V and 2 bases from J, with 13 bases between. The CDR3 contains 15 residues. In germline, CDR1 is MDHEN, CDR2 SYDVKM.

The chain carries TRBV5-4 and TRBJ2-2, with D maybe TRBD2 (6 bases). V lost 0 bases and J lost 6, with 12 bases in between. The CDR3 is 15 amino acids. Germline loops: CDR1 SGHNT, CDR2 YYREEE (reference sequence). CDR3 nucleotides: TGTGCCAGCAGCTTGGATCGGGGGACGCCCGGGGAGCTGTTTTTT. It codes for CASSLDRGTPGELFF.